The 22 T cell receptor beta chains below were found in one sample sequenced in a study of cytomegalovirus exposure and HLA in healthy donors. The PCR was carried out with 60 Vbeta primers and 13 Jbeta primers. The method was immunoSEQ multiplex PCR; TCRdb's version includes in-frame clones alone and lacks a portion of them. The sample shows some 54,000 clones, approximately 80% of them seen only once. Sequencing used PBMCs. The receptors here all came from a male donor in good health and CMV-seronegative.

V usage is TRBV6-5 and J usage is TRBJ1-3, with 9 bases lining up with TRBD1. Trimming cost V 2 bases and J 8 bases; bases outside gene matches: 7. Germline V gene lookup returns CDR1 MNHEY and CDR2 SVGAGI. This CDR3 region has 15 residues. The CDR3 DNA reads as TGTGCCAGCAGTTACCCACAGGGGGCGATGGACACCATATATTTT. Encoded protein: CASSYPQGAMDTIYF.

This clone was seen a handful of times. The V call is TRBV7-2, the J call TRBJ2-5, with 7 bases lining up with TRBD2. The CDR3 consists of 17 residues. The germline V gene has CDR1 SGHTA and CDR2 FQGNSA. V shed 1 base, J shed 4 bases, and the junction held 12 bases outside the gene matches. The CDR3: CASSLGGSGAWGETQYF. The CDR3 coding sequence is TGTGCCAGCAGCTTAGGGGGGAGCGGGGCCTGGGGAGAGACCCAGTACTTC. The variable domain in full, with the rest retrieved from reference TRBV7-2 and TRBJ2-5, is GAGVSQSPSNKVTEKGKDVELRCDPISGHTALYWYRQSLGQGLEFLIYFQGNSAPDKSGLPSDRFSAERTGGSVSTLTIQRTQQEDSAVYLCASSLGGSGAWGETQYFGPGTRLLVL.

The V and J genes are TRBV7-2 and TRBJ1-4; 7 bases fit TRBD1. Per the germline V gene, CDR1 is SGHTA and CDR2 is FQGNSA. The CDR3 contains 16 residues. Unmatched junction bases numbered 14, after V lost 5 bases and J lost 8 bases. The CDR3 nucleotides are TGTGCCAGCAGCCACTTGGAGGAGGGGGCTAGAGAAAAACTGTTTTTT. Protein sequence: CASSHLEEGAREKLFF.

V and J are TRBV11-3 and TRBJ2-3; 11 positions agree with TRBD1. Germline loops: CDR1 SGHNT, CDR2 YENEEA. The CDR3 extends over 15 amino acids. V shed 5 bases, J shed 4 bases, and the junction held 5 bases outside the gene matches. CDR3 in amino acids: CASSQDRGRSDTQYF. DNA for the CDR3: TGTGCCAGCAGCCAGGACAGGGGGCGGTCAGATACGCAGTATTTT.

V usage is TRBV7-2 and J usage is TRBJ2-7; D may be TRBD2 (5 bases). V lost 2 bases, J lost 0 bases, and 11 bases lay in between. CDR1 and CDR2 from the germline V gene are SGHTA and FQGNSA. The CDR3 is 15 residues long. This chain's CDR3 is CASSLSGTSSYEQYF. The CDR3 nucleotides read TGTGCCAGCAGCTTAAGCGGAACCAGCTCCTACGAGCAGTACTTC.

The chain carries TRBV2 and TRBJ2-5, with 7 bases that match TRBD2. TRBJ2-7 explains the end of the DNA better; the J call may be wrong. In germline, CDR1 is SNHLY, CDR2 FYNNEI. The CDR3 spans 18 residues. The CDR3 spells CASSAKTSHTRQVYEQYF. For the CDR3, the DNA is TGTGCCAGCAGCGCGAAGACTAGCCACACTAGGCAGGTCTACGAGCAGTACTTC.

CDR3 protein: CASSPGQGRGTEAFF. The DNA for the CDR3 is TGTGCCAGCAGTCCCGGACAGGGAAGAGGCACTGAAGCTTTCTTT. The chain couples TRBV6-6 to TRBJ1-1; 8 bases map to TRBD1. The CDR3 consists of 15 residues. CDR1 and CDR2 (germline): MNHNY, SVGAGI (reference sequence). The V segment lost 5 bases and the J segment 4 bases; nucleotides outside the gene matches: 9.

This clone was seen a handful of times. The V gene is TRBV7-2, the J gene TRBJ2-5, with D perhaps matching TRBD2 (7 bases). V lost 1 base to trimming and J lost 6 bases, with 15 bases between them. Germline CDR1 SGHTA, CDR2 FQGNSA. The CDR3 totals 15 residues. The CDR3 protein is CASSLVSGEGQTQYF. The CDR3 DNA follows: TGTGCCAGCAGCTTAGTGTCAGGGGAGGGACAGACCCAGTACTTC.

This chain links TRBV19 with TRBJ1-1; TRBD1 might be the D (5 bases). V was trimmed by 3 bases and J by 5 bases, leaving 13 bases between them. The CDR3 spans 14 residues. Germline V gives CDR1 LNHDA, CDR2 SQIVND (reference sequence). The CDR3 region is CASSIQGEGTEAFF. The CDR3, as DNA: TGTGCCAGTAGTATTCAGGGCGAAGGGACTGAAGCTTTCTTT.

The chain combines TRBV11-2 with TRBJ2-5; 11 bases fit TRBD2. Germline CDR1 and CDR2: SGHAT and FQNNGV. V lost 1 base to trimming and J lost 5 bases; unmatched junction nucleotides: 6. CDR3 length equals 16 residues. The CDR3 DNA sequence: TGTGCCAGCAGCTTAGGCAGACTAGCGGGGCTGGAGACCCAGTACTTC. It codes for CASSLGRLAGLETQYF.

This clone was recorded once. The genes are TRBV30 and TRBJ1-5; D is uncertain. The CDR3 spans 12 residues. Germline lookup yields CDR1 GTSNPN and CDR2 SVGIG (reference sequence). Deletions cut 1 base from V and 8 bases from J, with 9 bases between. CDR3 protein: CAWSGFREPQHF. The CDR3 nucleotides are TGTGCCTGGAGTGGTTTCCGGGAGCCCCAGCATTTT.

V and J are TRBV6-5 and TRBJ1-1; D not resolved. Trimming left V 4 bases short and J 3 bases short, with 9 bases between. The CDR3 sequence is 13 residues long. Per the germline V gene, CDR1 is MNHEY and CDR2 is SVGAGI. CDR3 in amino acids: CASSLGGDTEAFF. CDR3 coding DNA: TGTGCCAGCAGTTTAGGCGGGGACACTGAAGCTTTCTTT.

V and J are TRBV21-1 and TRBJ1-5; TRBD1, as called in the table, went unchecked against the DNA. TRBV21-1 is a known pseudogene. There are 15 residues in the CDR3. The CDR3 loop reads CASSKVGQGGRPQHF. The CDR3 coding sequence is TGTGCCAGCAGCAAAGTGGGACAGGGGGGTAGGCCCCAGCATTTT.

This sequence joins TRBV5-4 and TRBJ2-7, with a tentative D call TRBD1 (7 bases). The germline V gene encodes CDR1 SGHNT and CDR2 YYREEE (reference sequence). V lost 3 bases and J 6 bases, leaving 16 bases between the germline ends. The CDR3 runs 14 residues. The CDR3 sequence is CASSSQGGSLEQYF. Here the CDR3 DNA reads TGTGCCAGCAGCTCTCAGGGGGGATCCCTCGAGCAGTACTTC.

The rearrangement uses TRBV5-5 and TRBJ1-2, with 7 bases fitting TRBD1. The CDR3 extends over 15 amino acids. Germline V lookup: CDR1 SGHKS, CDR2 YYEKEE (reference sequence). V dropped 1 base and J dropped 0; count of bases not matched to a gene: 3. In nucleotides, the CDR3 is TGTGCCAGCAGCTTGAGACAGGGTTCTAACTATGGCTACACCTTC. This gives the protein CASSLRQGSNYGYTF.

The CDR3 DNA reads as TGTGCCAGCAGCCTCGTTACAGGGAACACCGGGGAGCTGTTTTTT. Amino acids: CASSLVTGNTGELFF. The chain links TRBV7-2 to TRBJ2-2, with a possible D match to TRBD1 (5 bases). The CDR3 consists of 15 residues. From germline, CDR1 is SGHTA and CDR2 FQGNSA. Between the trimmed V and J ends, which lost 5 bases and 1 base, there was a span of 11 bases.

The CDR3 spells CASSEFTANTDTQYF. In DNA, the CDR3 is TGTGCCAGCAGTGAATTTACAGCCAACACAGATACGCAGTATTTT. V is TRBV2 and J is TRBJ2-3; D gene unclear. This CDR3 is built from 15 residues. V was trimmed by 2 bases and J by 2 bases, leaving 11 bases between them. Germline CDR1 reads SNHLY; CDR2 reads FYNNEI.

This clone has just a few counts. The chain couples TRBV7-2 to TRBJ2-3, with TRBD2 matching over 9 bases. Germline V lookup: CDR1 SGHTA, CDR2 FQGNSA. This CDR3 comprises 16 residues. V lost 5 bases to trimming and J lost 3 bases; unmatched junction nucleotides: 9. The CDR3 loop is CASSPGGGGATDTQYF. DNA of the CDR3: TGTGCCAGCAGCCCCGGGGGCGGGGGGGCAACAGATACGCAGTATTTT.

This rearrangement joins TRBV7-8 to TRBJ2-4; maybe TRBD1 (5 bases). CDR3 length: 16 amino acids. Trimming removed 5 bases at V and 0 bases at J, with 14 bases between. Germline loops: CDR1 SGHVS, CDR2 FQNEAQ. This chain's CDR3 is CASSPETALAKNIQYF. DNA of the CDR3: TGTGCCAGCAGCCCGGAGACAGCCCTAGCCAAAAACATTCAGTACTTC.

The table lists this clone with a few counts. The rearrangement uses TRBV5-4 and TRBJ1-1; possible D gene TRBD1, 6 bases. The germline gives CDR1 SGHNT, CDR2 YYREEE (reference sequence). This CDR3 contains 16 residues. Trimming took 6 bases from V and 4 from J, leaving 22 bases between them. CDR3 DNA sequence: TGTGCCAGCACCTCAGATCGGGGGGCGCGGGGCACTGAAGCTTTCTTT. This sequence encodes CASTSDRGARGTEAFF.

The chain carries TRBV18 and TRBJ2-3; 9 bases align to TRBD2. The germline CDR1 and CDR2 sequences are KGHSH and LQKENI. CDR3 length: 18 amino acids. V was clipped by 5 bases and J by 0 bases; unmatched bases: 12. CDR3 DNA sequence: TGTGCCAGCTCAACCCGAGCGACTAGCGGTATTAGCACAGATACGCAGTATTTT. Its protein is CASSTRATSGISTDTQYF.

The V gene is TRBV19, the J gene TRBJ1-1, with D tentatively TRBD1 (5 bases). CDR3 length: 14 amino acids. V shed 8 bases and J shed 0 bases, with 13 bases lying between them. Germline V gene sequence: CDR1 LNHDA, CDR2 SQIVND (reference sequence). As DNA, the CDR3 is TGTGCCAGTGCCGAGGGGAGGGTGAACACTGAAGCTTTCTTT. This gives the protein CASAEGRVNTEAFF.